A single sample is the source of the 10 T cell receptor beta chains below, sequenced in a study of OX40 agonist ivuxolimab in advanced cancers. Only in-frame clones appear in the TCRdb table, and some are missing; sequencing was by immunoSEQ multiplex PCR. The table shows more than 65,000 clones, with approximately 92% occurring only once. This material consisted of CD4+ or CD8+ T cells sorted from blood, taken in a trial of the OX40 agonist ivuxolimab. Receptor source: an adult with an advanced solid tumor such as melanoma, head and neck, liver or kidney cancer.

V is TRBV6-5 and J is TRBJ1-5; D may be TRBD1 (5 bases). The germline CDR1 and CDR2 sequences are MNHEY and SVGAGI. Trimming took off 5 bases at V and 6 bases at J, with 14 bases between the two ends. This CDR3 region has 14 residues. In DNA form, the CDR3 reads TGTGCCAGCAGTGCGACGGGGGAGGGTCAGCCCCAGCATTTT. Amino acid sequence: CASSATGEGQPQHF.

The chain joins TRBV19 to TRBJ1-2; 7 bases map to TRBD1. Germline-derived CDR1 and CDR2 are LNHDA and SQIVND (reference sequence). V was pared by 4 bases and J by 5 bases, with 13 bases of the junction left unmatched. The CDR3 spans 16 residues. The CDR3 here is CASSTTDRVGTYGYTF. The CDR3, as DNA: TGTGCCAGTAGTACGACCGACAGGGTCGGAACTTATGGCTACACCTTC.

This clone appeared a single time. This chain connects TRBV27 to TRBJ1-1, with D hard to call. The CDR3 runs to 16 residues. Trimming removed 2 bases at V and 1 base at J, with 14 bases between. From germline, CDR1 is MNHEY and CDR2 SMNVEV (reference sequence). CDR3 sequence: CASSLGPYPRNTEAFF. The CDR3 DNA follows: TGTGCCAGCAGTTTAGGGCCGTACCCTAGGAACACTGAAGCTTTCTTT.

This clone showed up just a few times. V and J are TRBV11-2 and TRBJ1-6; D gene unclear. V dropped 0 bases and J dropped 6 bases, with 6 bases sitting between them. The germline V gene encodes CDR1 SGHAT and CDR2 FQNNGV. The CDR3 covers 14 residues. As DNA, the CDR3 is TGTGCCAGCAGCTTAGAGGCCAGTAATTCACCCCTCCACTTT. This sequence encodes CASSLEASNSPLHF.

V gene TRBV5-1 combines with J gene TRBJ1-1; D perhaps matches TRBD1 (5 bases). V shed 0 bases and J shed 5 bases, with 8 bases lying between them. This CDR3 spans 13 amino acids. Germline-derived CDR1 and CDR2 are SGHRS and YFSETQ. CDR3 nucleotide sequence: TGCGCCAGCAGCTTGGGGGGCGAGACTGAAGCTTTCTTT. The encoded protein is CASSLGGETEAFF.

This chain links TRBV10-2 with TRBJ1-6; D remains unclear. The V gene's germline CDR1 is WSHSY and CDR2 SAAADI. Trimming removed 2 bases from V and 6 bases from J, with 14 bases in between. The CDR3 consists of 16 residues. CDR3 sequence reads: CASSERLGLTNSPLHF. CDR3 sequence (DNA): TGCGCCAGCAGTGAGCGTTTGGGGTTAACTAATTCACCCCTCCACTTT.

J is TRBJ1-1 and V is TRBV6-5; D is unclear. Trimming removed 2 bases at V and 0 bases at J, with 7 bases between. This CDR3 has 14 residues. CDR1 and CDR2 (germline): MNHEY, SVGAGI. Here the CDR3 DNA reads TGTGCCAGCAGTTACCAACTGTTGAACACTGAAGCTTTCTTT. Its protein is CASSYQLLNTEAFF.

V and J are TRBV7-2 and TRBJ1-1; D is ambiguous. Trimming took 5 bases from V and 0 from J, leaving 10 bases between them. The CDR3 consists of 14 residues. Germline V CDR1 and CDR2: SGHTA, FQGNSA. CDR3 nucleotides: TGTGCCAGCAGCGCCAAGGTCTTGAACACTGAAGCTTTCTTT. Translated: CASSAKVLNTEAFF. Looking up the rest from reference TRBV7-2 and TRBJ1-1 gives the full variable domain: GAGVSQSPSNKVTEKGKDVELRCDPISGHTALYWYRQSLGQGLEFLIYFQGNSAPDKSGLPSDRFSAERTGGSVSTLTIQRTQQEDSAVYLCASSAKVLNTEAFFGQGTRLTVV.

V gene TRBV5-4 combines with J gene TRBJ2-1; weak D call: TRBD2 (6 bases). V lost 0 bases to trimming and J lost 10 bases, with 11 bases between them. CDR3 length: 13 residues. Germline V gene lookup returns CDR1 SGHNT and CDR2 YYREEE (reference sequence). The CDR3 DNA is TGTGCCAGCAGCTTGGGCGGGGCGAGAGAGCAGTTCTTC. The encoded protein is CASSLGGAREQFF.

Only one count was recorded for this clone. The V call is TRBV4-2, the J call TRBJ2-1; 7 positions agree with TRBD2. CDR3 length equals 16 residues. In germline, CDR1 is LGHNA, CDR2 YNFKEQ. J gave up 0 bases and V 0 bases, and 2 bases lay outside the gene matches. The chain's CDR3 is CASSQEPGGSYNEQFF. The CDR3 nucleotides are TGTGCCAGCAGCCAAGAACCGGGGGGCTCCTACAATGAGCAGTTCTTC.